One and the same sample provided the 6 T cell receptor beta chains below, sequenced in a study of T cell changes during pregnancy in multiple sclerosis (dated by TCRdb to 2018 to 2020). Library construction relied on the immunoSEQ multiplex PCR assay. The table comes from immuneACCESS by way of TCRdb, which keeps in-frame sequences with V and J called. Part of the clones is missing from these tables; in studies checked, under half for an unresolved V gene and the rest for unknown reasons. In this sample the table shows 30,000 to 45,000 clones, around nine tenths of which occur a single time. About 0.45% of the sample is held by the ten biggest clonotypes. The sample here was CD4+ T cells from peripheral blood mononuclear cells, taken in the third trimester of pregnancy. All receptors come from a female donor with multiple sclerosis, enrolled in a pregnancy study.

The genes are TRBV7-9 and TRBJ1-4; 8 bases are a match to TRBD1. Losses at the gene ends were 8 bases for V and 4 bases for J; bases not matched to a gene: 9. The CDR3 extends over 15 amino acids. The germline V gene has CDR1 SEHNR and CDR2 FQNEAQ (reference sequence). CDR3 sequence: CASGTRGRGNEKLFF. CDR3 nucleotides: TGTGCCAGCGGGACCAGGGGGCGAGGTAATGAAAAACTGTTTTTT.

The V call is TRBV18, the J call TRBJ2-1, with 10 bases matching TRBD2. Germline CDR1 reads KGHSH; CDR2 reads LQKENI. Trimming took 5 bases from V and 5 from J; bases not matched to a gene: 9. There are 16 residues in the CDR3. CDR3 protein: CASSALAGRWDNEQFF. For the CDR3, the DNA is TGTGCCAGCTCAGCACTAGCGGGAAGGTGGGACAATGAGCAGTTCTTC.

This clone has more than one count but fewer than ten. The rearrangement uses TRBV2 and TRBJ2-5, with TRBD2 matching 7 bases. The CDR3 loop spans 16 amino acids. Trimming cost V 3 bases and J 5 bases; bases outside gene matches: 12. CDR1 and CDR2 (germline): SNHLY, FYNNEI. CDR3 nucleotide sequence: TGTGCCAGCAGTGAGGATTTGGCGGGAGCGGGTGAGACCCAGTACTTC. This encodes CASSEDLAGAGETQYF.

This chain connects TRBV18 to TRBJ2-5, with D unclear. Germline CDR1 is KGHSH and CDR2 is LQKENI. CDR3 length equals 12 residues. Trimming removed 5 bases from V and 5 bases from J, with 9 bases in between. For the CDR3, the DNA is TGTGCCAGCTCAGCCTACCTTGAGACCCAGTACTTC. Translating it yields CASSAYLETQYF.

This clone has ten or more counts. The chain uses TRBV4-1 and TRBJ2-7, with 9 nucleotides matching TRBD2. J was trimmed by 5 bases and V by 1 base; bases with no gene match: 6. The CDR3 is made up of 15 amino acids. The germline CDR1 and CDR2 sequences are MGHRA and YSYEKL. In DNA form, the CDR3 reads TGCGCCAGCAGCCAAGGGGCGGGAGGGCGCAACGAGCAGTACTTC. Its protein product is CASSQGAGGRNEQYF.

V is TRBV28 and J is TRBJ1-1; weak D call: TRBD1 (6 bases). The CDR3 runs 15 residues. The V gene lost 2 bases and the J gene lost 3 bases, with 13 bases spanning the gap. Germline CDR1 MDHEN, CDR2 SYDVKM. The CDR3 DNA follows: TGTGCCAGCAGTTTAGCGGCGGCAGGGGACACTGAAGCTTTCTTT. Protein product: CASSLAAAGDTEAFF. Full variable domain (missing parts from reference TRBV28 and TRBJ1-1): DVKVTQSSRYLVKRTGEKVFLECVQDMDHENMFWYRQDPGLGLRLIYFSYDVKMKEKGDIPEGYSVSREKKERFSLILESASTNQTSMYLCASSLAAAGDTEAFFGQGTRLTVV.